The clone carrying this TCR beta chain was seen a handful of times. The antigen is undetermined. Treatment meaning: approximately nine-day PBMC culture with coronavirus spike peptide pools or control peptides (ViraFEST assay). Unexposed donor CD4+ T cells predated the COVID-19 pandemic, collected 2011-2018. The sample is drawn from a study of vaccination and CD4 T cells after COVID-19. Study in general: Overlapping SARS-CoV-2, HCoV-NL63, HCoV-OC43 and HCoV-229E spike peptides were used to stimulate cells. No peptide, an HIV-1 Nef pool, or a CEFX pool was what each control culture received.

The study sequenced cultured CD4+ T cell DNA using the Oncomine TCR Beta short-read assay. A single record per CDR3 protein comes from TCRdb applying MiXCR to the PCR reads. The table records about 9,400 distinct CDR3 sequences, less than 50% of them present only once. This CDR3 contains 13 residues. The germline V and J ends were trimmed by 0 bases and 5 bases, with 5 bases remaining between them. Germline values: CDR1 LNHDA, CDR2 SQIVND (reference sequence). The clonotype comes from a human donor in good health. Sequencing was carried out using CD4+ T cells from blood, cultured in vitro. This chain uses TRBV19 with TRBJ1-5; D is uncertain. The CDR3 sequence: CASSIDTDQPQHF. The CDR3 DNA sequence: TGTGCCAGTAGTATAGACACAGATCAGCCCCAGCATTTT.